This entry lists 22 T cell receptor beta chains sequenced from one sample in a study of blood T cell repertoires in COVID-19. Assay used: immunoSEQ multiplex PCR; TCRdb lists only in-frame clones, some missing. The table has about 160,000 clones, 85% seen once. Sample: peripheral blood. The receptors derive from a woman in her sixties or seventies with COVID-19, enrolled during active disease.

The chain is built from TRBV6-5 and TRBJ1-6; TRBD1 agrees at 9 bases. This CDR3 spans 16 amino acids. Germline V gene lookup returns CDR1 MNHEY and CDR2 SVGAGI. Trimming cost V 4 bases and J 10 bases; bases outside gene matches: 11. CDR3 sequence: CASSSPGQGIISPLHF. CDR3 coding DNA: TGTGCCAGCAGTTCCCCGGGACAGGGTATCATCTCACCCCTCCACTTT.

CDR3 coding DNA: TGTGCCAGCAGCTTAAGAGGCGGGGTTAGAAATGGAAACACCATATATTTT. It is translated as CASSLRGGVRNGNTIYF. This sequence joins TRBV7-8 and TRBJ1-3; D gene uncertain. Trimming removed 2 bases from V and 3 bases from J, with 17 bases in between. Germline CDR1 SGHVS, CDR2 FQNEAQ. The CDR3 sequence is 17 residues long. Full variable domain (rest looked up from reference TRBV7-8 and TRBJ1-3): GAGVSQSPRYKVAKRGQDVALRCDPISGHVSLFWYQQALGQGPEFLTYFQNEAQLDKSGLPSDRFFAERPEGSVSTLKIQRTQQEDSAVYLCASSLRGGVRNGNTIYFGEGSWLTVV.

CDR3 nucleotides: TGTGCCAGCGAAGACAGGGTCCAAGAGACCCAGTACTTC. It translates to CASEDRVQETQYF. V and J are TRBV18 and TRBJ2-5; TRBD1 agrees at 7 bases. Germline V lookup: CDR1 KGHSH, CDR2 LQKENI. The ends lost 8 bases at V and 1 base at J; junction bases unmatched: 4. The CDR3 is 13 residues long.

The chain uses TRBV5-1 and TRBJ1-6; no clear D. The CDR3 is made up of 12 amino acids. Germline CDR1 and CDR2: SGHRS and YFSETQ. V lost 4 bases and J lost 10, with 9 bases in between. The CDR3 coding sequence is TGCGCCAGCAGCACGGACTTGTCACCCCTCCACTTT. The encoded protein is CASSTDLSPLHF.

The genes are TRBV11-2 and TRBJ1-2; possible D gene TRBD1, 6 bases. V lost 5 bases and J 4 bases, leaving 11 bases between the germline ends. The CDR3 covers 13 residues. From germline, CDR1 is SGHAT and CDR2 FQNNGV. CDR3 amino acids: CASSPDRTYGYTF. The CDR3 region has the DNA TGTGCCAGCAGCCCTGACAGGACCTATGGCTACACCTTC. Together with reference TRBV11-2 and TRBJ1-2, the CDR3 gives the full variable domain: EAGVAQSPRYKIIEKRQSVAFWCNPISGHATLYWYQQILGQGPKLLIQFQNNGVVDDSQLPKDRFSAERLKGVDSTLKIQPAKLEDSAVYLCASSPDRTYGYTFGSGTRLTVV.

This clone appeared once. CDR3 in amino acids: CASSFKPGLYYEQYF. CDR3 bases: TGTGCCAGCAGCTTCAAGCCGGGATTATACTACGAGCAGTACTTC. This chain connects TRBV7-2 to TRBJ2-7; maybe TRBD2 (5 bases). V gave up 3 bases and J gave up 3 bases, with 15 bases separating them. Germline CDR1 reads SGHTA; CDR2 reads FQGNSA. The CDR3 extends over 15 amino acids.

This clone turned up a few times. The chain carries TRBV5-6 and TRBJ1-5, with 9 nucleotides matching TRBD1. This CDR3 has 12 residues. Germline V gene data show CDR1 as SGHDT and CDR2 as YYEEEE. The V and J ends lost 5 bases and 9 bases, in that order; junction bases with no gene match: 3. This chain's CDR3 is CASSRQGGPQHF. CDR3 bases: TGTGCCAGCAGTCGACAGGGGGGGCCCCAGCATTTT.

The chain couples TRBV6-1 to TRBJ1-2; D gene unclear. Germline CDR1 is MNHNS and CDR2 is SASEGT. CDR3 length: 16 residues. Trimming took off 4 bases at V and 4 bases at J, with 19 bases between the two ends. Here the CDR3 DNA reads TGTGCCAGCAGTGCCACCTCTGGGAGCCTCATCTATGGCTACACCTTC. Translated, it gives CASSATSGSLIYGYTF.

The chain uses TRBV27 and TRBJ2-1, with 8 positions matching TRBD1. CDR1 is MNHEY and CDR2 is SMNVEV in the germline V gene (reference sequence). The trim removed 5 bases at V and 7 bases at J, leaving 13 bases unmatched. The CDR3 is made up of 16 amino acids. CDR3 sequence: CASSASRGRRSNEQFF. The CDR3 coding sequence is TGTGCCAGCAGTGCATCCAGGGGGCGACGTAGTAATGAGCAGTTCTTC.

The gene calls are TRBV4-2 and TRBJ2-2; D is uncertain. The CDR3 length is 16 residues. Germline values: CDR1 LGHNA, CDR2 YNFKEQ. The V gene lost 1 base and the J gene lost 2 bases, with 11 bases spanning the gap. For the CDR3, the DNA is TGTGCCAGCAGCCAAGTAAGCCCTTCTAACACCGGGGAGCTGTTTTTT. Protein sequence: CASSQVSPSNTGELFF.

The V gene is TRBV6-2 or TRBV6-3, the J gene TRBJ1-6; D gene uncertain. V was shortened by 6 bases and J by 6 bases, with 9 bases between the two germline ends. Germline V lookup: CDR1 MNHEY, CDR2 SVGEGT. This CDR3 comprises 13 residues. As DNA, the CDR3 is TGTGCCAGCAGCCTTTTACTTAATTCACCCCTCCACTTT. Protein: CASSLLLNSPLHF.

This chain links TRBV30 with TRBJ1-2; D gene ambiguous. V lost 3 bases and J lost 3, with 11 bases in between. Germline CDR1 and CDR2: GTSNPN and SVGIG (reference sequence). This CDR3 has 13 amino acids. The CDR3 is CAWSKTGYYGYTF. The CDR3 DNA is TGTGCCTGGAGCAAGACGGGGTACTATGGCTACACCTTC. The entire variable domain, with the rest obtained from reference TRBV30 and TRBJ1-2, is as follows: SQTIHQWPATLVQPVGSPLSLECTVEGTSNPNLYWYRQAAGRGLQLLFYSVGIGQISSEVPQNLSASRPQDRQFILSSKKLLLSDSGFYLCAWSKTGYYGYTFGSGTRLTVV.

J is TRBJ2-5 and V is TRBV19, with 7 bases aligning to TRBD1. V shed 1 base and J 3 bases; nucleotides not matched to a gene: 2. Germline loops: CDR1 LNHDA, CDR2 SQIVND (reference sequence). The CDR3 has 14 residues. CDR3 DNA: TGTGCCAGTAGTATAGGGGGGACAGAAGAGACCCAGTACTTC. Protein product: CASSIGGTEETQYF.

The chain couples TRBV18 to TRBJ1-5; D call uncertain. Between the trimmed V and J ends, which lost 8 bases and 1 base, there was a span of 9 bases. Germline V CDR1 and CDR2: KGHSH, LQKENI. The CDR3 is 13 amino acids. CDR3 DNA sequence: TGTGCCAGCACTCTCTTGAGCAATCAGCCCCAGCATTTT. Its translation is CASTLLSNQPQHF.

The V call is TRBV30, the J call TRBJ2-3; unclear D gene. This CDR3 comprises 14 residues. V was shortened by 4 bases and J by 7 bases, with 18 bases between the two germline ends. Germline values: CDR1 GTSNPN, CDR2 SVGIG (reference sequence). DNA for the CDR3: TGTGCCTGGAACTATCGGGTTTCAAATAATACGCAGTATTTT. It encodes CAWNYRVSNNTQYF.

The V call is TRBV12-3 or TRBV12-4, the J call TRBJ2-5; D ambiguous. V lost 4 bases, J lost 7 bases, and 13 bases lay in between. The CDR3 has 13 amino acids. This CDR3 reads CASSSGPSGTQYF. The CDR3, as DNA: TGTGCCAGCAGTTCCGGCCCCTCGGGGACCCAGTACTTC.

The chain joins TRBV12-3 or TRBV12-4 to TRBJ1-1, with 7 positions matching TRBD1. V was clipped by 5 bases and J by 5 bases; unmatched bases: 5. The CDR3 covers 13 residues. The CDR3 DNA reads TGTGCCAGCAGTCGAGGGGGCATAACTGAAGCTTTCTTT. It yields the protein CASSRGGITEAFF.

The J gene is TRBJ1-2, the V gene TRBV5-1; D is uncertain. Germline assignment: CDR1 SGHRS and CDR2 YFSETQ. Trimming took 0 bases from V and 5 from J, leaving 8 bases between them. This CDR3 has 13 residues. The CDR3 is CASSLAAEYGYTF. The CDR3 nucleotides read TGCGCCAGCAGCTTGGCAGCGGAATATGGCTACACCTTC.

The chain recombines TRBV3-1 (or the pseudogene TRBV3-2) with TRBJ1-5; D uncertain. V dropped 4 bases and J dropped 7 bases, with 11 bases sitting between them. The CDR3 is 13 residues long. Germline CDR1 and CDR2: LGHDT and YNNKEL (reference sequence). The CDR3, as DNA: TGTGCCAGCAGCCGGCCTCGAGGGCAGCCCCAGCATTTT. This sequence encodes CASSRPRGQPQHF.

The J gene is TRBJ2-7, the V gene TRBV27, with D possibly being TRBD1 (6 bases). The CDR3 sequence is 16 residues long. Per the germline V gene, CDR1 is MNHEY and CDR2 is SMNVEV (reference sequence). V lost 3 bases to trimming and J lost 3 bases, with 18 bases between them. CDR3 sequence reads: CASSLGHSNTFYEQYF. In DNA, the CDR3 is TGTGCCAGCAGTTTGGGACATTCGAATACTTTCTACGAGCAGTACTTC.

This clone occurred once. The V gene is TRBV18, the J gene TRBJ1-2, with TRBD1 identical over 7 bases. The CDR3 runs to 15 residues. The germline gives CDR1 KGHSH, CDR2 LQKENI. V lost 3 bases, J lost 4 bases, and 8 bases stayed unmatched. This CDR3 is CASSPGQTSLYGYTF. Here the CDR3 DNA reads TGTGCCAGCTCACCGGGACAGACCTCTCTCTATGGCTACACCTTC. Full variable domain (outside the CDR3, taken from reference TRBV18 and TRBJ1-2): NAGVMQNPRHLVRRRGQEARLRCSPMKGHSHVYWYRQLPEEGLKFMVYLQKENIIDESGMPKERFSAEFPKEGPSILRIQQVVRGDSAAYFCASSPGQTSLYGYTFGSGTRLTVV.

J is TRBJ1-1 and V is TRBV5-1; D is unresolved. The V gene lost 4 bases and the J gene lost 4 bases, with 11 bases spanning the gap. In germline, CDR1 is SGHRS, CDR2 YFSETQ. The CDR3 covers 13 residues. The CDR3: CASSPTRSTEAFF. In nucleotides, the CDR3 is TGCGCCAGCAGCCCTACCCGGAGCACTGAAGCTTTCTTT. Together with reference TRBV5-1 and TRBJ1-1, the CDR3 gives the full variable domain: KAGVTQTPRYLIKTRGQQVTLSCSPISGHRSVSWYQQTPGQGLQFLFEYFSETQRNKGNFPGRFSGRQFSNSRSEMNVSTLELGDSALYLCASSPTRSTEAFFGQGTRLTVV.